A selection of T cell receptor beta chains follows, all from one sample in a study of blood T cells in healthy people across ages. Using its own MiXCR run on the 5' RACE reads, TCRdb lists one record per CDR3 protein. This table has fewer than 2,000,000 distinct CDR3 sequences, about 35% appearing once. Sequencing was done on a sample of blood. Receptors were obtained from a woman aged 30 to 39 in good health. Both conserved end residues are part of each CDR3. Fields, in order: CDR3 protein, CDR3 DNA, J gene, V gene, D gene, clone size. D genes are given only for firm matches. Size is stated for part of the rows, as once, few or many counts, or as a class when the clone is expanded.

CDR3 protein: CAISQGGLDEQFF
CDR3 DNA: TGTGCCATCAGTCAAGGGGGCTTAGATGAGCAGTTCTTC
J gene: TRBJ2-1
V gene: TRBV10-3
D gene: TRBD1
clone size: .

CDR3 protein: CASSSTSGKHSSYNEQFF
CDR3 DNA: TGTGCCAGCAGCTCGACTAGCGGCAAACATAGCTCCTACAATGAGCAGTTCTTC
J gene: TRBJ2-1
V gene: TRBV7-9
D gene: TRBD2
clone size: few

CDR3 protein: CSVPKWTGGNEQFF
CDR3 DNA: TGCAGCGTGCCGAAGTGGACAGGTGGCAATGAGCAGTTCTTC
J gene: TRBJ2-1
V gene: TRBV29-1
D gene: TRBD1
clone size: .

CDR3 protein: CSVPGPGGAQYF
CDR3 DNA: TGCAGCGTTCCTGGGCCCGGGGGTGCGCAGTATTTT
J gene: TRBJ2-3
V gene: TRBV29-1
D gene: .
clone size: few

CDR3 protein: CSARTPPGDEQFF
CDR3 DNA: TGCAGTGCTAGGACTCCCCCTGGGGATGAGCAGTTCTTC
J gene: TRBJ2-1
V gene: TRBV20-1
D gene: .
clone size: .

CDR3 protein: CSARDWGVGTEAFF
CDR3 DNA: TGCAGTGCTAGAGATTGGGGGGTCGGGACTGAAGCTTTCTTT
J gene: TRBJ1-1
V gene: TRBV20-1
D gene: .
clone size: few

CDR3 protein: CASSVRTEETQYF
CDR3 DNA: TGTGCCAGCAGCGTTCGGACGGAGGAGACCCAGTACTTC
J gene: TRBJ2-5
V gene: TRBV5-4
D gene: .
clone size: few

CDR3 protein: CASSPGQGDRRSGGPKETQYF
CDR3 DNA: TGTGCCAGCAGCCCTGGACAGGGGGATCGGCGAAGCGGGGGACCCAAAGAGACCCAGTACTTC
J gene: TRBJ2-5
V gene: TRBV14
D gene: TRBD1
clone size: few

CDR3 protein: CASSEQAPGLAGGAQYF
CDR3 DNA: TGTGCCAGCAGCGAGCAAGCCCCGGGACTAGCGGGGGGGGCCCAGTACTTC
J gene: TRBJ2-7
V gene: TRBV28
D gene: TRBD2
clone size: few

CDR3 protein: CASSVDRVEVDTQYF
CDR3 DNA: TGTGCCAGCAGCGTAGACAGGGTGGAGGTAGATACGCAGTATTTT
J gene: TRBJ2-3
V gene: TRBV9
D gene: .
clone size: few